This TCR beta chain was identified in a study of T cells in Graves' hyperthyroidism and ophthalmopathy (dated by TCRdb to between 2017 and 2020). A note on the overall study: Peripheral blood was collected at initial diagnosis, before any treatment. Prospective prediction of ophthalmopathy was tested in an independent validation cohort consisting of about 19 hyperthyroidism patients and approximately 16 patients who later progressed to ophthalmopathy. In about 6 Graves' hyperthyroidism patients, the study also compared T-cell repertoires from thyroid tissue with T-cell repertoires from blood. After blood sampling, hyperthyroidism patients were treated with methimazole at a starting dose of 30 mg daily, and ophthalmopathy patients were treated with high-dose intravenous methylprednisolone. A discovery cohort of fewer than 110 patients, approximately 45 with Graves' ophthalmopathy and 57 with stable Graves' hyperthyroidism, was used to find distinguishing TCR V-J signatures. According to the paper, TCR Vbeta CDR3 sequencing was carried out on some 140 peripheral blood samples, which came from fewer than 50 ophthalmopathy, some 73 hyperthyroidism and around 17 progressor patients. The 100 discovery patients were divided at random into training and test sets in a 7:3 ratio. The study at large found these results: No statistical method was used to set the sample size in advance, and investigators knew the group allocation. In validation, the model predicted progression to ophthalmopathy a median of around 6.5 months before onset, with roughly 70% sensitivity and about 75% specificity. In cross-validation, a model built on a 13 V-J signature told ophthalmopathy apart from stable hyperthyroidism with 87.88% sensitivity and roughly 82% specificity, and in testing the same model reached 80%/75%. Blood samples also contained most of the expanded thyroid clonotypes (frequency above 0.001), which suggests that blood repertoires may reflect thyroid immune responses.

The CDR3 goes from the cysteine to the phenylalanine over 15 residues. Kept here is only the CDR3 DNA, which spans 45 bases and is read in frame from base 1. Looking up the germline V gene yields CDR1 MNHNS and CDR2 SASEGT. The V and J ends are trimmed by 6 bases and 6 bases, leaving 17 bases between them. This clonotype appeared many times. The clone's antigen remains unknown. No base qualities exist here, and no much larger clone lies one base off it. The hyperthyroidism patients were between 18 and 65 years old and newly diagnosed, with a disease duration of less than 2 months. Any patient with an uncontrolled infection, another autoimmune disease, pregnancy or lactation was excluded. Diagnoses were established on the basis of clinical symptoms, serum thyroxine and TRAb, thyroid ultrasound, and orbital computed tomography. Blood from progressor patients was drawn when they were first diagnosed with hyperthyroidism, before any ophthalmopathy symptoms appeared. PBMCs were isolated from about 10 ml of fresh peripheral blood by Ficoll-Paque density gradient centrifugation. Progressor patients were defined as those initially diagnosed with Graves' hyperthyroidism in whom ophthalmopathy developed during follow-up. Trizol reagent was used to extract total RNA, and RNA quality was then checked on an Agilent 2100 Bioanalyzer.

Amplification of TCR beta CDR3 regions was carried out from RNA transcripts. The first round of RT-PCR for the TCR CDR3 was performed with the HTBI primer set and the Qiagen OneStep RT-PCR kit. A second multiplex PCR round built the libraries, followed by size selection and purification. Libraries were sequenced paired-end with 100 bp reads on an Illumina HiSeq2000. As for the authors' bioinformatics: Raw data were processed with SOAPnuke, discarding reads with adapters, uncalled bases, mean Phred below 15, or no exact constant-primer or identifier match. COPE v1.2.5 was used to merge the high-quality paired reads, and each unique nucleotide sequence was defined as a clonotype. MiTCR v1.1 was used to align the clonotypes against IMGT TRBV, TRBD and TRBJ reference segments. Only V-J combinations with frequency above 0.0001, covering roughly 99% of repertoires, were analysed. A TCS score was defined as the ratio of F50 (clonal expansion) to E x V (chaos), with BLOSUM62-based TCRdist applied between CDR3 peptides within each V-J. Welch's t-statistics and random forest reduced fewer than 550 V-J features to 10 to 15, which were used in a naive Bayes classifier (R e1071). TCRdb reanalyzed the raw reads on its own, using fastp at Q25 for trimming and MiXCR for clone calling, and kept in-frame beta chains. CDR3 protein duplicates are merged, each entry listing the most common genes and DNA. For this entry, the V and J calls and clone size follow TCRdb and not the study's own pipeline. This sample has about 290,000 distinct CDR3 sequences in its table, and about 14% of those were observed once. The top ten constitute roughly 7.5% of the sample.

The chain links TRBV6-1 with TRBJ1-4; the D gene remains uncertain. This sequence originates from a woman aged 25-40 years with Graves' hyperthyroidism that later progressed to Graves' ophthalmopathy. The specimen was blood. Here is the DNA: TGTGCCAGCAGACCTTCTTGGACTGCTTATGAAAAACTGTTTTTT. Translated, it gives CASRPSWTAYEKLFF.